The sequence of this T cell receptor beta chain was determined in a study of preoperative IRX-2 immunotherapy in early breast cancer (dated by TCRdb to about 2019). The library was generated by the immunoSEQ multiplex PCR assay. The clones in this table, taken by TCRdb from immuneACCESS, are in-frame only. Not every clone is retained; where verified, under half of the shortfall comes from an unresolved V gene, and the cause of the rest is unknown. This sample comprises about 26,000 clones, roughly 89% of them detected only once. Just over 9.5% of the sample is held by the ten biggest clonotypes. The treatment or condition label on this specimen signifies: preoperative locoregional IRX-2 cytokine immunotherapy. The samples were obtained from a phase Ib study that tested preoperative, locoregional IRX-2 cytokine immunotherapy designed to prime immune responses. The donors were early-stage breast cancer patients who were given IRX-2 prior to surgery.

Between the V and J ends, shortened by 2 bases and 6 bases respectively, the junction contains 14 bases. Per the germline V gene (reference sequence), GTSNPN is the CDR1 and SVGIG is the CDR2. The CDR3 spans 14 residues, from the cysteine through the phenylalanine. The entry retains the CDR3 DNA only, 42 bases that are in frame from base 1. As regards this clone: Its antigen specificity is not known. No base quality values were provided; no much bigger clone lies one nucleotide off.

The receptor's source is a human donor with breast cancer. The rearranged segments are TRBV30 and TRBJ2-4; matching of 6 bases hints at TRBD2 as the D gene. This material was collected from a patient treated with IRX-2 immunotherapy. The CDR3 protein is CAWSIGDSGNIQYF. The DNA reads as follows: TGTGCCTGGAGTATAGGTGATAGCGGAAACATTCAGTACTTC.